The 12 T cell receptor beta chains given below trace back to one sample, sequenced in a study of beta chain features in type 1 diabetes (dated by TCRdb to 2016 to 2019). Library creation used the immunoSEQ multiplex PCR assay. All of the isolated RNA was reverse transcribed with the High Capacity cDNA Reverse Transcription Kit, so expressed TCRB transcripts were sequenced. Drawn from immuneACCESS, this table holds only the in-frame rearrangements with V and J called that TCRdb kept. Clones are partly lost; checked studies trace under half to an unresolved V gene and leave the rest unexplained. The sample data list roughly 380,000 clones, and about 18% of these were observed just once. Together, the top ten hold about 0.044% of the sample. Sequencing used naive CD4+ T cells from blood. What the cell subset or site label conveys for this sample: true naive CD4+ T cells. These receptors were obtained from a woman between 18 and 29 years old in good health.

The genes are TRBV5-4 and TRBJ2-7, with D tentatively TRBD2 (5 bases). Germline V gives CDR1 SGHNT, CDR2 YYREEE (reference sequence). Trimming shortened V by 1 base and J by 6 bases, and 11 bases separated the two germline ends. The CDR3 runs 13 residues. This CDR3 reads CASSLRGWGEQYF. The CDR3, as DNA: TGTGCCAGCAGCTTGCGGGGTTGGGGCGAGCAGTACTTC.

This clone was detected a few times. The chain has TRBV2 and TRBJ2-7; a possible D gene is TRBD2 (7 bases). The germline gives CDR1 SNHLY, CDR2 FYNNEI. CDR3 length: 15 amino acids. V was pared by 7 bases and J by 1 base, with 17 bases between. In DNA form, the CDR3 reads TGTGCCAGCACCCTAAGGGGGACTACTTCCTACGAGCAGTACTTC. Its translation: CASTLRGTTSYEQYF.

This clone has only a few counts. The chain couples TRBV10-3 to TRBJ1-5; 7 bases line up with TRBD1. The CDR3 has 13 residues. V trimming: 6 bases; J trimming: 3 bases; junction bases outside the gene matches: 2. The germline V gene has CDR1 ENHRY and CDR2 SYGVKD. CDR3 coding DNA: TGTGCCATCAGAGGGGGCCCCAATCAGCCCCAGCATTTT. Its protein product is CAIRGGPNQPQHF.

The rearrangement uses TRBV7-9 and TRBJ2-1; the match to TRBD2 covers 15 bases. The V segment lost 4 bases and the J segment 4 bases; nucleotides outside the gene matches: 8. Germline V gene lookup returns CDR1 SEHNR and CDR2 FQNEAQ (reference sequence). The CDR3 runs to 18 residues. Here the CDR3 DNA reads TGTGCCAGCAGCTCCCCCGGGACTAGCGGGGGGTCGTACAATGAGCAGTTCTTC. It specifies CASSSPGTSGGSYNEQFF.

Only a few counts were recorded for this clone. V gene TRBV5-1 combines with J gene TRBJ2-1, with a weak D call TRBD2 (7 bases). CDR1 SGHRS and CDR2 YFSETQ come from the germline V gene. Trimming took 4 bases from V and 3 from J, leaving 14 bases between them. The CDR3 sequence is 15 residues long. The CDR3 spells CASSPEGGSYNEQFF. The CDR3 DNA reads TGCGCCAGCAGCCCGGAGGGGGGGAGCTACAATGAGCAGTTCTTC.

This clone has only a few counts. The genes are TRBV29-1 and TRBJ2-1, with 9 bases fitting TRBD2. CDR3 size: 20 residues. V was pared by 2 bases and J by 0 bases, with 17 bases of the junction left unmatched. Germline lookup yields CDR1 SQVTM and CDR2 ANQGSEA. In DNA, the CDR3 is TGCAGCGTTGAATCACCCCCCGGGCTAGCGGGATCGAGCTCCTACAATGAGCAGTTCTTC. This codes for CSVESPPGLAGSSSYNEQFF.

The chain uses TRBV2 and TRBJ2-7; TRBD1 might be the D (6 bases). Between the trimmed V and J ends, which lost 3 bases and 5 bases, there was a span of 11 bases. Germline V gene data show CDR1 as SNHLY and CDR2 as FYNNEI. The CDR3 has 13 amino acids. As DNA, the CDR3 is TGTGCCAGCAGTGACGACAGGTCCCACGAGCAGTACTTC. Translation gives CASSDDRSHEQYF. The complete variable domain, with remaining parts taken from reference TRBV2 and TRBJ2-7, reads EPEVTQTPSHQVTQMGQEVILRCVPISNHLYFYWYRQILGQKVEFLVSFYNNEISEKSEIFDDQFSVERPDGSNFTLKIRSTKLEDSAMYFCASSDDRSHEQYFGPGTRLTVT.

This chain links TRBV7-2 with TRBJ2-1, with unresolved D. V shed 5 bases and J shed 8 bases, with 7 bases lying between them. This CDR3 region has 11 residues. CDR1 SGHTA and CDR2 FQGNSA come from the germline V gene. The DNA of the CDR3 is TGTGCCAGCAGCCTAACCCATGAGCAGTTCTTC. Protein product: CASSLTHEQFF.

The chain uses TRBV5-1 and TRBJ1-1, with D possibly being TRBD1 (5 bases). The germline CDR1 and CDR2 sequences are SGHRS and YFSETQ. Trimming removed 0 bases at V and 4 bases at J, with 10 bases between. The CDR3 contains 14 residues. The CDR3, as DNA: TGCGCCAGCAGCTTGGAGGGGCACGGCACTGAAGCTTTCTTT. Translation gives CASSLEGHGTEAFF.

This clone was observed a handful of times. This chain joins TRBV5-4 and TRBJ1-1, with 8 bases identical to TRBD1. The CDR3 consists of 13 residues. Trimming took 4 bases from V and 5 from J; bases not matched to a gene: 4. The germline V gene has CDR1 SGHNT and CDR2 YYREEE (reference sequence). The CDR3, as DNA: TGTGCCAGCAGCCCCGGGACAGGTACTGAAGCTTTCTTT. This translates into CASSPGTGTEAFF.

The chain couples TRBV5-1 to TRBJ2-1; 8 bases are shared with TRBD2. Germline V gene lookup returns CDR1 SGHRS and CDR2 YFSETQ. The CDR3 loop spans 13 amino acids. V shed 2 bases, J shed 9 bases, and the junction held 4 bases outside the gene matches. CDR3 in DNA: TGCGCCAGCAGCTTCGACAGCGGGGGTGAGCAGTTCTTC. Its translation: CASSFDSGGEQFF. Combining the CDR3 with reference TRBV5-1 and TRBJ2-1 gives the whole variable domain KAGVTQTPRYLIKTRGQQVTLSCSPISGHRSVSWYQQTPGQGLQFLFEYFSETQRNKGNFPGRFSGRQFSNSRSEMNVSTLELGDSALYLCASSFDSGGEQFFGPGTRLTVL.

This clone has only a few counts. The CDR3, as DNA: TGTGCCAGCAGGAGGATCGGCAGGGGCCGCTACGAGCAGTACTTC. This translates into CASRRIGRGRYEQYF. The gene calls are TRBV27 and TRBJ2-7; a weak D match, TRBD1 (6 bases). Germline V gene data show CDR1 as MNHEY and CDR2 as SMNVEV (reference sequence). The CDR3 is made up of 15 amino acids. V lost 6 bases and J lost 3, with 18 bases in between.